The 27 T cell receptor beta chains presented below share a single source sample, sequenced in a study of CD8+ T cells in alopecia areata. Treatment of the sample: oral pan-JAK inhibitor, 5-10 mg twice daily. Extracted RNA was reverse transcribed, and the resulting cDNA served as sequencing template. The protocol was immunoSEQ multiplex PCR, while the TCRdb copy is restricted to in-frame clones and leaves out a portion. This table holds fewer than 250,000 clones, 60% found once. Sequences were derived from CD4+ T cells sorted from blood, sampled at week 24, from a patient treated with tofacitinib. Every receptor here comes from a human donor with alopecia areata.

The chain has TRBV19 and TRBJ1-1, with D possibly TRBD1 on 6 matching bases. This CDR3 region has 15 residues. Germline V gene lookup returns CDR1 LNHDA and CDR2 SQIVND (reference sequence). V was shortened by 7 bases and J by 0 bases, with 15 bases between the two germline ends. This chain's CDR3 is CASTLGGALNTEAFF. As DNA, the CDR3 is TGTGCCAGTACCCTAGGGGGGGCCTTGAACACTGAAGCTTTCTTT.

The rearrangement links TRBV5-1 to TRBJ2-3; 7 nucleotides match TRBD2. The CDR3 has 16 amino acids. CDR1 and CDR2 (germline): SGHRS, YFSETQ. After removal of 0 bases from V and 6 bases from J, the junction contained 10 bases not matched to a gene. CDR3 DNA sequence: TGCGCCAGCAGCTTGGACCCGGGGGGTTCCTCGGATACGCAGTATTTT. Its protein product is CASSLDPGGSSDTQYF.

This chain links TRBV27 with TRBJ1-2, with a possible D match to TRBD1 (5 bases). Germline V gives CDR1 MNHEY, CDR2 SMNVEV (reference sequence). The CDR3 covers 14 residues. V lost 6 bases and J 6 bases, leaving 17 bases between the germline ends. The CDR3 DNA follows: TGTGCCAGCAGGCCGGGGCAGGGAAGGAATGGCTACACCTTC. This translates into CASRPGQGRNGYTF.

This clone has a handful of counts. V is TRBV4-3 and J is TRBJ2-1; D remains unclear. The V gene lost 0 bases and the J gene lost 5 bases, with 5 bases spanning the gap. Germline values: CDR1 LGHNA, CDR2 YSLEER. CDR3 length: 13 residues. Here the CDR3 DNA reads TGCGCCAGCAGCCAAGAGGATAACAATGAGCAGTTCTTC. Amino acids: CASSQEDNNEQFF.

The CDR3 sequence: CASSSPGLEQYF. As DNA, the CDR3 is TGTGCCAGCAGTTCCCCAGGGCTCGAGCAGTACTTC. The chain has TRBV6-5 and TRBJ2-7; tentatively, D is TRBD1 (5 bases). V lost 4 bases and J 6 bases, leaving 10 bases between the germline ends. The CDR3 is made up of 12 amino acids. CDR1 and CDR2 from the germline V gene are MNHEY and SVGAGI.

V usage is TRBV7-2 and J usage is TRBJ2-3; tentatively, D is TRBD1 or TRBD2 (5 bases each). The V and J ends lost 8 bases and 2 bases respectively, with 14 bases between them. Per the germline V gene, CDR1 is SGHTA and CDR2 is FQGNSA. CDR3 length: 14 amino acids. The CDR3 region has the DNA TGTGCCAGCTCCGGTGAGGGGACCACAGATACGCAGTATTTT. It specifies CASSGEGTTDTQYF.

V and J are TRBV30 and TRBJ1-1; TRBD1 might be the D (5 bases). Trimming took off 6 bases at V and 1 base at J, with 12 bases between the two ends. Germline V CDR1 and CDR2: GTSNPN, SVGIG (reference sequence). The length of the CDR3 is 13 residues. DNA of the CDR3: TGTGCCTGTACAAGGGACCGGAACACTGAAGCTTTCTTT. It encodes CACTRDRNTEAFF.

The CDR3 is CSARGTVKNIQYF. DNA of the CDR3: TGCAGCGCTAGGGGGACGGTAAAAAACATTCAGTACTTC. The chain couples TRBV29-1 to TRBJ2-4; D possibly corresponds to TRBD1 (6 bases). V gave up 7 bases and J gave up 4 bases, with 14 bases separating them. The CDR3 contains 13 residues. The germline V gene encodes CDR1 SQVTM and CDR2 ANQGSEA.

The chain carries TRBV5-1 and TRBJ1-1; maybe TRBD1 (5 bases). CDR1 SGHRS and CDR2 YFSETQ come from the germline V gene. V was cut by 5 bases and J by 4 bases, with 12 bases left in between. The CDR3 spans 13 residues. CDR3 in DNA: TGCGCCAGCAGGACCAGGGTCGGCACTGAAGCTTTCTTT. Its translation: CASRTRVGTEAFF.

This clone was seen a handful of times. The chain combines TRBV29-1 with TRBJ2-3; D tentatively reads TRBD1 or TRBD2 (5 bases each). Germline V gene data show CDR1 as SQVTM and CDR2 as ANQGSEA. The CDR3 extends over 12 amino acids. The V and J ends lost 3 bases and 6 bases respectively, with 10 bases between them. The CDR3, as DNA: TGCAGCGTTGATCAGGGAGTGGATACGCAGTATTTT. It encodes CSVDQGVDTQYF.

This clone was observed a few times. V usage is TRBV29-1 and J usage is TRBJ1-2; 10 bases align to TRBD1. This CDR3 is 12 amino acids long. CDR1 SQVTM and CDR2 ANQGSEA come from the germline V gene. The trim removed 8 bases at V and 4 bases at J, leaving 4 bases unmatched. In DNA, the CDR3 is TGCAGCACGGGACAGGGGCGCTATGGCTACACCTTC. The encoded protein is CSTGQGRYGYTF.

CDR3 sequence (DNA): TGTGCCAGCAGTCCCGGGACAGCGGGGACCGGGGAGCTGTTTTTT. Residues: CASSPGTAGTGELFF. This chain connects TRBV5-4 to TRBJ2-2; TRBD1 or TRBD2 may be the D gene (7 bases each). Germline assignment: CDR1 SGHNT and CDR2 YYREEE (reference sequence). This CDR3 has 15 residues. Trimming removed 5 bases from V and 5 bases from J, with 16 bases in between.

This clone occurred a few times. This chain uses TRBV27 with TRBJ1-2; 9 nucleotides agree with TRBD1. This CDR3 is built from 15 residues. Germline assignment: CDR1 MNHEY and CDR2 SMNVEV (reference sequence). After removal of 6 bases from V and 8 bases from J, the junction contained 13 bases not matched to a gene. The CDR3 spells CASSPDADRGIGYTF. The CDR3 DNA follows: TGTGCCAGCAGCCCAGACGCGGACAGGGGAATCGGCTACACCTTC.

A single count supports this clone. In nucleotides, the CDR3 is TGTGCCAGCAGCCTTCGAGCACTAGCGGGGGTGGGGAATGAGCAGTTCTTC. Translation gives CASSLRALAGVGNEQFF. The rearrangement joins TRBV27 to TRBJ2-1, with TRBD2 matching 11 bases. Germline lookup yields CDR1 MNHEY and CDR2 SMNVEV (reference sequence). The CDR3 contains 17 residues. Losses at the gene ends were 6 bases for V and 7 bases for J; bases not matched to a gene: 14.

V gene TRBV2 combines with J gene TRBJ1-2; D is unclear. Deletions cut 3 bases from V and 7 bases from J, with 12 bases between. This CDR3 region has 13 residues. Germline V gene data show CDR1 as SNHLY and CDR2 as FYNNEI. The CDR3 reads CASSDRTLGGYTF. CDR3 in DNA: TGTGCCAGCAGTGATCGAACATTGGGTGGCTACACCTTC.

J is TRBJ2-5 and V is TRBV4-3; no clear D gene. The CDR3 totals 14 residues. V was pared by 4 bases and J by 0 bases, with 9 bases between. Germline loops: CDR1 LGHNA, CDR2 YSLEER. CDR3 sequence reads: CASSPRAHQETQYF. In DNA form, the CDR3 reads TGCGCCAGCAGCCCCCGGGCCCACCAAGAGACCCAGTACTTC.

This clone was observed at least ten times. The genes are TRBV11-3 and TRBJ2-1; no firm D call. Germline V gene lookup returns CDR1 SGHNT and CDR2 YENEEA. V was clipped by 1 base and J by 6 bases, with 7 bases between them. The CDR3 contains 13 residues. In DNA, the CDR3 is TGTGCCAGCAGCTTAGCTGAGCTCAATGAGCAGTTCTTC. Amino acid sequence: CASSLAELNEQFF.

CDR3 bases: TGTGCCAGCAGTCAGGAGCGGCCTTTTTCCTACAATGAGCAGTTCTTC. Amino acids: CASSQERPFSYNEQFF. The chain recombines TRBV11-2 with TRBJ2-1; TRBD2 might be the D (5 bases). V was pared by 6 bases and J by 1 base, with 16 bases between. Germline lookup yields CDR1 SGHAT and CDR2 FQNNGV. CDR3 length: 16 residues.

In this sample, this clone turned up a few times. The V and J genes are TRBV9 and TRBJ1-1; D unresolved. The CDR3 covers 14 residues. Germline CDR1 and CDR2: SGDLS and YYNGEE. Trimming removed 0 bases at V and 4 bases at J, with 10 bases between. The DNA of the CDR3 is TGTGCCAGCAGCGTAGATCCTCTCGGCACTGAAGCTTTCTTT. It encodes CASSVDPLGTEAFF. The full variable domain, in which reference TRBV9 and TRBJ1-1 provide the parts outside the CDR3, is DSGVTQTPKHLITATGQRVTLRCSPRSGDLSVYWYQQSLDQGLQFLIQYYNGEERAKGNILERFSAQQFPDLHSELNLSSLELGDSALYFCASSVDPLGTEAFFGQGTRLTVV.

V is TRBV6-5 and J is TRBJ2-1, with 7 bases fitting TRBD1. In germline, CDR1 is MNHEY, CDR2 SVGAGI. This CDR3 region has 13 residues. With V trimmed by 0 bases and J by 9 bases, 2 bases remained unmatched. CDR3 in DNA: TGTGCCAGCAGTTACTCGACAGGGCCTGAGCAGTTCTTC. This codes for CASSYSTGPEQFF.

The chain carries TRBV30 and TRBJ1-2; 9 nucleotides agree with TRBD1. The CDR3 is made up of 15 amino acids. Germline V CDR1 and CDR2: GTSNPN, SVGIG (reference sequence). V lost 2 bases, J lost 8 bases, and 12 bases stayed unmatched. The CDR3 nucleotides read TGTGCCTGGAGTACTACAGGGGGCGCTTCCCGGGGCTACACCTTC. The encoded protein is CAWSTTGGASRGYTF.

This clone has only a few counts. The chain uses TRBV4-1 and TRBJ2-2, with a possible D match to TRBD2 (5 bases). CDR1 is MGHRA, CDR2 YSYEKL, per germline. The CDR3 is 13 amino acids. V was trimmed by 2 bases and J by 11 bases, leaving 12 bases between them. CDR3 DNA sequence: TGCGCCAGCAGCCAACTAGCCTACTCTGAGCTGTTTTTT. Protein: CASSQLAYSELFF.

The sample holds a few counts of this clone. V and J are TRBV7-9 and TRBJ1-5; TRBD1 matches 9 bases. Trimming cost V 3 bases and J 4 bases; bases outside gene matches: 10. CDR1 and CDR2 (germline): SEHNR, FQNEAQ (reference sequence). The CDR3 runs 17 residues. CDR3 amino acids: CASSLGSSGTGNQPQHF. CDR3 nucleotide sequence: TGTGCCAGCAGCTTGGGCTCGTCCGGGACAGGGAATCAGCCCCAGCATTTT.

J is TRBJ2-3 and V is TRBV15; D gene ambiguous. Germline CDR1 LNHNV, CDR2 YYDKDF (reference sequence). The ends were cut back, 1 base at V and 5 bases at J, with 7 bases in the middle. The CDR3 is made up of 13 amino acids. CDR3 protein: CATSRVQVDTQYF. CDR3 coding DNA: TGTGCCACCAGCAGAGTGCAGGTAGATACGCAGTATTTT. Filled out from reference TRBV15 and TRBJ2-3, the complete variable domain reads DAMVIQNPRYQVTQFGKPVTLSCSQTLNHNVMYWYQQKSSQAPKLLFHYYDKDFNNEADTPDNFQSRRPNTSFCFLDIRSPGLGDTAMYLCATSRVQVDTQYFGPGTRLTVL.

This clone has just a few counts. The rearrangement uses TRBV29-1 and TRBJ2-7; TRBD1 aligns across 7 bases. CDR3 length: 14 amino acids. V gave up 1 base and J gave up 0 bases; unmatched junction bases: 3. CDR1 is SQVTM, CDR2 ANQGSEA, per germline. The CDR3 is CSVEGGQTSYEQYF. DNA of the CDR3: TGCAGCGTTGAAGGGGGACAGACCTCCTACGAGCAGTACTTC.

V is TRBV11-2 and J is TRBJ1-1; TRBD1 aligns across 7 bases. This CDR3 spans 14 amino acids. In germline, CDR1 is SGHAT, CDR2 FQNNGV. V gave up 2 bases and J gave up 5 bases; unmatched junction bases: 5. CDR3 nucleotides: TGTGCCAGCAGCTTAAGTCAGGGGGGTACTGAAGCTTTCTTT. It is translated as CASSLSQGGTEAFF. The complete variable domain, with remaining parts taken from reference TRBV11-2 and TRBJ1-1, reads EAGVAQSPRYKIIEKRQSVAFWCNPISGHATLYWYQQILGQGPKLLIQFQNNGVVDDSQLPKDRFSAERLKGVDSTLKIQPAKLEDSAVYLCASSLSQGGTEAFFGQGTRLTVV.

In its sample, this clone was seen a few times. The V gene is TRBV9, the J gene TRBJ1-5, with 9 positions matching TRBD1. Trimming removed 4 bases from V and 5 bases from J; junction bases left unmatched: 4. Germline CDR1 and CDR2: SGDLS and YYNGEE. This CDR3 contains 14 residues. The CDR3 nucleotides are TGTGCCAGCAGCCCGGGACAGGGCTATCAGCCCCAGCATTTT. Translation gives CASSPGQGYQPQHF.